This entry concerns a single T cell receptor (beta chain). The antigen is undetermined. The sample originates from a study of T cell responses to AZD1222 COVID-19 vaccine. Across the whole study: Combined were second doses at about 4 or about 12 weeks. Points from the study as a whole: Just 5 to 7 AZD1222 recipients tested seropositive at baseline.

CDR3 size: 14 residues. Germline V lookup: CDR1 SQVTM, CDR2 ANQGSEA. V lost 3 bases, J lost 4 bases, and 7 bases stayed unmatched. Only in-frame clones appear in the TCRdb table, and some are missing; sequencing was by immunoSEQ multiplex PCR. The repertoire holds fewer than 200,000 clones, with approximately 88% as singletons. This material consisted of peripheral blood, taken on day 0 of AZD1222 vaccination. This TCR was sampled from an adult in good health. The gene calls are TRBV29-1 and TRBJ2-5, with 8 positions matching TRBD1. The chain's CDR3 is CSVDRTGTGETQYF. CDR3 bases: TGCAGCGTTGACAGGACAGGGACGGGAGAGACCCAGTACTTC.